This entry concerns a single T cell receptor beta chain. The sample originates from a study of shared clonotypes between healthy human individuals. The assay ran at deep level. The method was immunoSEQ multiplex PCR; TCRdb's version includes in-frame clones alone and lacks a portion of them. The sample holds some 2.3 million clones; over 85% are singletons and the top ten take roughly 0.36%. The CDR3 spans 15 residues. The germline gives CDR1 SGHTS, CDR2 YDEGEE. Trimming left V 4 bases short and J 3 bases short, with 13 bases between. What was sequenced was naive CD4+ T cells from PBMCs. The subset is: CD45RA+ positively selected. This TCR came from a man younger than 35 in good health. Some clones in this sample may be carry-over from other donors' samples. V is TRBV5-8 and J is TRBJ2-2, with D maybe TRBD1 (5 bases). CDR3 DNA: TGTGCCAGCAGCCTACCAGGGTATTACACCGGGGAGCTGTTTTTT. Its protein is CASSLPGYYTGELFF.